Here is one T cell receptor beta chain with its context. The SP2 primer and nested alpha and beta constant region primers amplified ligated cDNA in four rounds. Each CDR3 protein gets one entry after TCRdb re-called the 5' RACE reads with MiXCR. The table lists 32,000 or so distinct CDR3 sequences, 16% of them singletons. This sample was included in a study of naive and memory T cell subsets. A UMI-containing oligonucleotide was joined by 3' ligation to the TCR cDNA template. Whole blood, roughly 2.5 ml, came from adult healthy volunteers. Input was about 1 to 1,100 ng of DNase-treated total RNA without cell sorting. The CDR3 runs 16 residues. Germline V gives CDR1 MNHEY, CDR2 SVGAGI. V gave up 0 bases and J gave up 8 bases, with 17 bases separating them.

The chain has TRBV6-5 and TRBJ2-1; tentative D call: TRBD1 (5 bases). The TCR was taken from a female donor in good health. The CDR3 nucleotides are TGTGCCAGCAGTTACTCGATCCAGGGTATTGTCTATGAGCAGTTCTTC. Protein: CASSYSIQGIVYEQFF.